The 28 T cell receptor beta chains below all came from one sample that was sequenced in a study of blood T cell repertoires in COVID-19. Sequencing was performed with immunoSEQ multiplex PCR; in TCRdb, only in-frame clones are kept and a portion is missing. The sample shows 150,000 to 200,000 clones, 80% to 90% of them seen only once. The sample was peripheral blood. Receptors were obtained from a man between 60 and 70 years old with acute or convalescent COVID-19.

V and J are TRBV28 and TRBJ2-7; 9 bases line up with TRBD1. The germline gives CDR1 MDHEN, CDR2 SYDVKM. This CDR3 is 15 amino acids long. The trim removed 7 bases at V and 6 bases at J, leaving 13 bases unmatched. CDR3 sequence (DNA): TGTGCCAGCACCGGAGGGGGGACAGGGACAGGCGAGCAGTACTTC. As protein: CASTGGGTGTGEQYF.

The V call is TRBV6-2 or TRBV6-3, the J call TRBJ2-7; 10 bases agree with TRBD2. V gave up 5 bases and J gave up 2 bases; unmatched junction bases: 6. The length of the CDR3 is 15 residues. Germline CDR1 reads MNHEY; CDR2 reads SVGEGT. The CDR3 sequence is CASSTGLAQTYEQYF. The CDR3, as DNA: TGTGCCAGCAGTACGGGACTAGCGCAAACCTACGAGCAGTACTTC.

V and J are TRBV27 and TRBJ1-5; maybe TRBD1 (6 bases). The germline V and J ends were trimmed by 0 bases and 6 bases, with 18 bases remaining between them. The CDR3 consists of 17 residues. From germline, CDR1 is MNHEY and CDR2 SMNVEV (reference sequence). CDR3 nucleotides: TGTGCCAGCAGTTTATCGAAGCGCGGGGGGCAAGGTCAGCCCCAGCATTTT. Its translation is CASSLSKRGGQGQPQHF.

This rearrangement joins TRBV6-2 or TRBV6-3 to TRBJ2-5; 8 bases match TRBD2. This CDR3 comprises 15 residues. Germline CDR1 and CDR2: MNHEY and SVGEGT. V lost 6 bases and J lost 3; bases outside the gene matches: 9. CDR3 region: CASSPGGAGEETQYF. CDR3 DNA: TGTGCCAGCAGCCCGGGTGGAGCGGGAGAAGAGACCCAGTACTTC.

J is TRBJ2-7 and V is TRBV19; 8 nucleotides align to TRBD2. Trimming removed 2 bases from V and 2 bases from J; junction bases left unmatched: 2. This CDR3 is built from 14 residues. The germline CDR1 and CDR2 sequences are LNHDA and SQIVND (reference sequence). The CDR3 loop reads CASSITSGAYEQYF. The CDR3 nucleotides are TGTGCCAGTAGTATAACTAGCGGCGCCTACGAGCAGTACTTC.

This chain links TRBV3-1 (or the pseudogene TRBV3-2) with TRBJ1-2; D gene uncertain. Trimming cost V 2 bases and J 0 bases, with 13 bases left between them. The germline V gene encodes CDR1 LGHDT and CDR2 YNNKEL (reference sequence). The CDR3 runs to 16 residues. The CDR3 sequence is CASSQFRSFTNYGYTF. The CDR3 DNA sequence: TGTGCCAGCAGCCAATTCCGGAGTTTCACTAACTATGGCTACACCTTC.

The chain is built from TRBV5-1 and TRBJ2-3; TRBD2 aligns across 14 bases. Germline CDR1 is SGHRS and CDR2 is YFSETQ. J gave up 1 base and V 0 bases, and 7 bases lay outside the gene matches. The CDR3 consists of 19 residues. CDR3 DNA: TGCGCCAGCAGCTTGGACCCGGGACTAGCGGGAGTCGGCACAGATACGCAGTATTTT. Translating gives CASSLDPGLAGVGTDTQYF.

This chain connects TRBV6-5 to TRBJ1-1; D gene unclear. Trimming took off 0 bases at V and 5 bases at J, with 10 bases between the two ends. There are 14 residues in the CDR3. Germline-derived CDR1 and CDR2 are MNHEY and SVGAGI. The CDR3 nucleotides read TGTGCCAGCAGTTACTCGAGAGGGTTGACTGAAGCTTTCTTT. It encodes CASSYSRGLTEAFF.

The chain uses TRBV6-5 and TRBJ1-1; TRBD1 aligns across 9 bases. CDR1 and CDR2 from the germline V gene are MNHEY and SVGAGI. Unmatched junction bases numbered 10, after V lost 11 bases and J lost 3 bases. The CDR3 contains 14 residues. Here the CDR3 reads CALGTGRGYTEAFF. CDR3 coding DNA: TGTGCCTTAGGGACAGGGAGGGGTTACACTGAAGCTTTCTTT.

V is TRBV19 and J is TRBJ2-3; unclear D gene. The CDR3 is 15 amino acids. The germline gives CDR1 LNHDA, CDR2 SQIVND (reference sequence). The germline V and J ends were trimmed by 5 bases and 0 bases, with 12 bases remaining between them. The CDR3, as DNA: TGTGCCAGTAGTCGCCAGATCTTAAGCACAGATACGCAGTATTTT. Encoded protein: CASSRQILSTDTQYF.

The rearrangement links TRBV30 to TRBJ1-6; no firm D call. Trimming cost V 5 bases and J 0 bases, with 11 bases left between them. The CDR3 sequence is 15 residues long. Per the germline V gene, CDR1 is GTSNPN and CDR2 is SVGIG (reference sequence). The CDR3 sequence: CAWGKGSSYNSPLHF. The CDR3 DNA reads TGTGCCTGGGGAAAAGGGAGCTCCTATAATTCACCCCTCCACTTT. The full variable domain, its missing parts supplied by reference TRBV30 and TRBJ1-6, is SQTIHQWPATLVQPVGSPLSLECTVEGTSNPNLYWYRQAAGRGLQLLFYSVGIGQISSEVPQNLSASRPQDRQFILSSKKLLLSDSGFYLCAWGKGSSYNSPLHFGNGTRLTVT.

This chain joins TRBV14 and TRBJ2-7; a weak D match, TRBD1 (5 bases). CDR1 SGHDN and CDR2 FVKESK come from the germline V gene. V shed 3 bases and J shed 4 bases, with 10 bases lying between them. The CDR3 contains 13 residues. CDR3 sequence (DNA): TGTGCCAGCAGCCAGGCCAGGGAATACGAGCAGTACTTC. This encodes CASSQAREYEQYF.

This chain uses TRBV6-5 with TRBJ2-7, with 8 bases aligning to TRBD1. CDR1 MNHEY and CDR2 SVGAGI come from the germline V gene. The V gene end was trimmed by 11 bases and the J gene end by 4 bases; junction bases not matched to a gene: 7. CDR3 length equals 12 residues. CDR3 sequence (DNA): TGTGCCTCCCTGGACAGGGCGTACGAGCAGTACTTC. This gives the protein CASLDRAYEQYF.

In its sample, this clone was seen once. This rearrangement joins TRBV10-3 to TRBJ1-2; 7 bases align to TRBD1. With 8 bases clipped from V and 0 bases from J, the junction kept 3 bases outside the gene matches. CDR1 is ENHRY, CDR2 SYGVKD, per germline. The CDR3 totals 13 residues. Here the CDR3 reads CAIRDSANYGYTF. In DNA form, the CDR3 reads TGTGCCATCCGGGACAGCGCTAACTATGGCTACACCTTC.

This clone was seen only once. The chain uses TRBV11-3 and TRBJ2-1, with unresolved D. Germline V gene lookup returns CDR1 SGHNT and CDR2 YENEEA. This CDR3 region has 16 residues. Trimming shortened V by 5 bases and J by 4 bases, and 18 bases separated the two germline ends. CDR3 sequence: CASSTGSRQRYNEQFF. The CDR3 DNA reads TGTGCCAGCAGCACCGGTTCGAGGCAACGGTACAATGAGCAGTTCTTC.

The rearrangement joins TRBV5-6 to TRBJ1-2, with 9 bases matching TRBD1. This CDR3 is built from 15 residues. Germline loops: CDR1 SGHDT, CDR2 YYEEEE. After removal of 5 bases from V and 3 bases from J, the junction contained 8 bases not matched to a gene. CDR3 in amino acids: CASRADRGIYYGYTF. The DNA of the CDR3 is TGTGCCAGCAGGGCAGACAGGGGGATTTACTATGGCTACACCTTC.

The V call is TRBV28, the J call TRBJ1-2, with TRBD1 matching over 12 bases. The V and J ends lost 6 bases and 6 bases, in that order; junction bases with no gene match: 5. Germline V gene lookup returns CDR1 MDHEN and CDR2 SYDVKM. The CDR3 consists of 14 residues. The CDR3 DNA follows: TGTGCCAGCAGCCTAGGGACAGGGGGCGATGGCTACACCTTC. It encodes CASSLGTGGDGYTF.

The rearrangement joins TRBV11-3 to TRBJ2-3, with a weak D call TRBD1 (5 bases). This CDR3 is 13 amino acids long. CDR1 and CDR2 from the germline V gene are SGHNT and YENEEA. V was cut by 1 base and J by 6 bases, with 8 bases left in between. The CDR3 DNA reads TGTGCCAGCAGCTTAGGCAGGGTGGATACGCAGTATTTT. It codes for CASSLGRVDTQYF.

V is TRBV10-1 and J is TRBJ2-1; 9 bases fit TRBD2. CDR1 WNHNN and CDR2 SYGVQD come from the germline V gene (reference sequence). The V segment lost 4 bases and the J segment 6 bases; nucleotides outside the gene matches: 10. This CDR3 has 16 residues. The CDR3 here is CASSGDGAGGPNEQFF. For the CDR3, the DNA is TGCGCCAGCAGTGGGGATGGAGCGGGAGGCCCCAATGAGCAGTTCTTC.

The rearrangement links TRBV6-5 to TRBJ1-5, with D uncertain. The CDR3 is made up of 11 amino acids. V was clipped by 6 bases and J by 4 bases, with 4 bases between them. Looked up from germline, CDR1 is MNHEY and CDR2 is SVGAGI. CDR3 DNA sequence: TGTGCCAGCAGCCAAAATCAGCCCCAGCATTTT. This encodes CASSQNQPQHF.

A single count supports this clone. The chain links TRBV27 to TRBJ1-2; TRBD1 matches at 7 bases. CDR1 is MNHEY and CDR2 is SMNVEV in the germline V gene (reference sequence). The CDR3 is 13 amino acids. The J segment lost 8 bases and the V segment lost 5 bases, leaving 8 bases of the junction unmatched. CDR3 DNA: TGTGCCAGCAGTAAAGACAGGGCTGGCGGCTACACCTTC. Translation gives CASSKDRAGGYTF.

The chain employs TRBV30 and TRBJ1-5; the D gene is possibly TRBD1 (6 bases). Germline V gives CDR1 GTSNPN, CDR2 SVGIG (reference sequence). There are 13 residues in the CDR3. The ends were cut back, 1 base at V and 5 bases at J, with 9 bases in the middle. The CDR3 DNA reads TGTGCCTGGAGTGGCGACAGGCATCAGCCCCAGCATTTT. Residues: CAWSGDRHQPQHF.

The chain links TRBV9 to TRBJ2-2; the D gene is possibly TRBD2 (6 bases). The germline CDR1 and CDR2 sequences are SGDLS and YYNGEE. The CDR3 is made up of 17 amino acids. V was clipped by 4 bases and J by 5 bases, with 21 bases between them. The CDR3 DNA sequence: TGTGCCAGCAGCCCCCCGGGGGTGGCATGGGGAACCGGGGAGCTGTTTTTT. This gives the protein CASSPPGVAWGTGELFF.

The table lists this clone with a count of one. V and J are TRBV5-1 and TRBJ2-5; D might be TRBD1 (7 bases). V lost 4 bases and J 5 bases, leaving 21 bases between the germline ends. Germline values: CDR1 SGHRS, CDR2 YFSETQ. CDR3 length: 16 amino acids. CDR3 residues: CASSPGGGPSQETQYF. CDR3 nucleotides: TGCGCCAGCAGCCCCGGAGGGGGCCCCAGCCAGGAGACCCAGTACTTC.

This chain joins TRBV19 and TRBJ1-4; 8 bases are a match to TRBD1. V was pared by 9 bases and J by 7 bases, with 10 bases of the junction left unmatched. Germline CDR1 and CDR2: LNHDA and SQIVND (reference sequence). The CDR3 spans 14 residues. CDR3 protein: CASLDRGRSEKLFF. DNA of the CDR3: TGTGCCAGCCTAGACAGGGGTAGGAGTGAAAAACTGTTTTTT.

The chain links TRBV24-1 to TRBJ2-5; 11 bases map to TRBD2. The germline gives CDR1 KGHDR, CDR2 SFDVKD. With 6 bases clipped from V and 5 bases from J, the junction kept 10 bases outside the gene matches. This CDR3 contains 16 residues. The CDR3 coding sequence is TGTGCCACCAGTAATAGCGGGAGGGCCCTGGGGGAGACCCAGTACTTC. This sequence encodes CATSNSGRALGETQYF.

The rearrangement links TRBV30 to TRBJ1-1; unclear D gene. CDR3 length: 12 amino acids. Germline V gene sequence: CDR1 GTSNPN, CDR2 SVGIG (reference sequence). The V end was cut by 0 bases, the J end by 8 bases, with 10 bases between. The CDR3 loop reads CAWSVRGGEAFF. CDR3 bases: TGTGCCTGGAGTGTACGGGGAGGGGAAGCTTTCTTT.

As to this clone: The sample contains more than one DNA sequence encoding this CDR3. The rearrangement links TRBV28 to TRBJ1-5; D perhaps matches TRBD1 (6 bases). V lost 6 bases to trimming and J lost 7 bases, with 10 bases between them. This CDR3 comprises 12 residues. Germline V CDR1 and CDR2: MDHEN, SYDVKM. The CDR3 DNA reads TGTGCCAGCAGCCTGAGGGGGCAGCCCCAGCATTTT. Amino acids: CASSLRGQPQHF. Supplemented by reference TRBV28 and TRBJ1-5, the full variable domain reads DVKVTQSSRYLVKRTGEKVFLECVQDMDHENMFWYRQDPGLGLRLIYFSYDVKMKEKGDIPEGYSVSREKKERFSLILESASTNQTSMYLCASSLRGQPQHFGDGTRLSIL.